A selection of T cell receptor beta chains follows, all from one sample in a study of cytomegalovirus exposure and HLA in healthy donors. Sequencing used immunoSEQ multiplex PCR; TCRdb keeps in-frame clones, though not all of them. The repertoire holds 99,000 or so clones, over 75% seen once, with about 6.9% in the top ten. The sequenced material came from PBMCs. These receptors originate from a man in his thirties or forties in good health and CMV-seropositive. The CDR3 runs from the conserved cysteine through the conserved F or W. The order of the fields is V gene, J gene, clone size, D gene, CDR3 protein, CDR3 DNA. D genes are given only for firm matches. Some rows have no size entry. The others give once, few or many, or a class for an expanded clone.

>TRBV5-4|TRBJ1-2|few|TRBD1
CASSLMSGDRVGYTF
TGTGCCAGCAGCTTGATGTCGGGGGACAGGGTTGGCTACACCTTC
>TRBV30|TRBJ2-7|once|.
CAWKAGAYEQYF
TGTGCCTGGAAGGCAGGGGCCTACGAGCAGTACTTC
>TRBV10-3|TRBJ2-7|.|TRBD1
CAISETGGGYEQYF
TGTGCCATCAGTGAAACAGGGGGCGGATACGAGCAGTACTTC
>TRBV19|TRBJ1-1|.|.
CASSRPGSGATEAFF
TGTGCCAGTAGTCGACCGGGTTCTGGGGCCACTGAAGCTTTCTTT
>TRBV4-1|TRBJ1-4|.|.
CASSQSQKLFF
TGCGCCAGCAGCCAAAGCCAAAAACTGTTTTTT
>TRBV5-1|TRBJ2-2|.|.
CASSPDTGELFF
TGCGCCAGCAGCCCGGACACCGGGGAGCTGTTTTTT
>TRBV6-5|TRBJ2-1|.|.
CASSYALTLRDEQFF
TGTGCCAGCAGTTATGCCTTAACCCTCCGCGATGAGCAGTTCTTC
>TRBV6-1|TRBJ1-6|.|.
CASRATGYNSPLHF
TGTGCCAGCAGGGCCACAGGTTATAATTCACCCCTCCACTTT
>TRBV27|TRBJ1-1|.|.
CASRGGSGTEAFF
TGTGCCAGCAGGGGTGGGTCGGGCACTGAAGCTTTCTTT
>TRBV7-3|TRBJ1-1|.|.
CASSLTGADNTEAFF
TGTGCCAGCAGCTTAACTGGGGCGGATAACACTGAAGCTTTCTTT
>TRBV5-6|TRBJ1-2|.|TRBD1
CASSLGPPTGIGGYTF
TGTGCCAGCAGCTTGGGGCCACCGACAGGGATCGGGGGCTACACCTTC
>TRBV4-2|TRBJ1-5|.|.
CASSQSIGMMGNQPQHF
TGTGCCAGCAGCCAATCAATCGGGATGATGGGCAATCAGCCCCAGCATTTT
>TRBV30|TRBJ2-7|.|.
CAWSVSGPYEQYF
TGTGCCTGGAGTGTGTCAGGGCCCTACGAGCAGTACTTC
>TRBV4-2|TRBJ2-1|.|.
CASSQDLRGEQFF
TGTGCCAGCAGCCAAGATCTACGAGGGGAGCAGTTCTTC
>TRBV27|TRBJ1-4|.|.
CASQKGGATNEKLFF
TGTGCCAGCCAAAAGGGGGGGGCAACTAATGAAAAACTGTTTTTT
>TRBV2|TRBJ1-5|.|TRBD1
CASSTDRGNQPQHF
TGTGCCAGCAGTACCGACAGGGGCAATCAGCCCCAGCATTTT
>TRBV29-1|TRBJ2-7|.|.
CSVPTGSTSYEQYF
TGCAGCGTCCCGACAGGCTCTACTTCGTACGAGCAGTACTTC
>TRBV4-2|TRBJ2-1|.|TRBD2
CASSQDPAGVEQFF
TGTGCCAGCAGCCAAGATCCGGCGGGGGTCGAGCAGTTCTTC
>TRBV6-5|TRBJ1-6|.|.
CASTPGGNSPLHF
TGTGCCAGCACCCCTGGGGGGAATTCACCCCTCCACTTT
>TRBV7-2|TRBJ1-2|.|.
CASSTRRSNYGYTF
TGTGCCAGCAGCACTAGACGATCTAACTATGGCTACACCTTC
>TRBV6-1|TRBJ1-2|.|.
CASSEAAGVDYGYTF
TGTGCCAGCAGTGAAGCGGCAGGGGTAGACTATGGCTACACCTTC
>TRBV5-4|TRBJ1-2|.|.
CASSLAAGGNYGYTF
TGTGCCAGCAGCTTAGCGGCTGGGGGGAACTATGGCTACACCTTC
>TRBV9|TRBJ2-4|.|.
CASSVDGGGGDIQYF
TGTGCCAGCAGCGTAGATGGCGGGGGCGGGGACATTCAGTACTTC
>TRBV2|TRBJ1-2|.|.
CASSEDPGLNYGYTF
TGTGCCAGCAGTGAAGACCCGGGTCTTAACTATGGCTACACCTTC
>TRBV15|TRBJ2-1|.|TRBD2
CATSRGAGGNNEQFF
TGTGCCACCAGCAGAGGAGCGGGGGGCAACAATGAGCAGTTCTTC
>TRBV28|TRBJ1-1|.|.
CASKQVRRDTEAFF
TGTGCCAGCAAGCAAGTCAGGCGGGACACTGAAGCTTTCTTT
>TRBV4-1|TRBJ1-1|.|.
CASSPSYIQSNTEAFF
TGCGCCAGCAGCCCGTCATATATACAGTCTAACACTGAAGCTTTCTTT
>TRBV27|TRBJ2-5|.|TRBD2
CASRRWGLAEETQYF
TGTGCCAGCCGAAGGTGGGGACTAGCGGAAGAGACCCAGTACTTC
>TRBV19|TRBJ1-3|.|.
CASRSVSSGNTIYF
TGTGCCAGTCGGTCGGTGAGCTCTGGAAACACCATATATTTT
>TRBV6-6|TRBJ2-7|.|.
CASTFDRLYEQYF
TGTGCCAGCACCTTCGACAGGTTATACGAGCAGTACTTC
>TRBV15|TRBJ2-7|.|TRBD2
CATSELAGGYEQYF
TGTGCCACCAGCGAACTAGCGGGGGGCTACGAGCAGTACTTC
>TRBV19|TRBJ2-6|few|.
CASSDRRDGANVLTF
TGTGCCAGTAGCGATCGGAGGGATGGGGCCAACGTCCTGACTTTC
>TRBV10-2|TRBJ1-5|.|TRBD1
CASSQGARQPQHF
TGCGCCAGCAGCCAGGGGGCAAGGCAGCCCCAGCATTTT
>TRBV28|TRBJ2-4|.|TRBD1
CASSPGGEWNIQYF
TGTGCCAGCAGTCCAGGGGGCGAGTGGAACATTCAGTACTTC
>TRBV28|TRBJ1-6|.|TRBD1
CASSLQGGSPLHF
TGTGCCAGCAGTTTGCAGGGGGGATCACCCCTCCACTTT
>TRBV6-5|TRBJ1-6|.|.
CASSERGYNSPLHF
TGTGCCAGCAGTGAGAGGGGGTATAATTCACCCCTCCACTTT
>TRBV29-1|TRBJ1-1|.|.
CSSSKGTNTEAFF
TGCAGCTCCTCTAAGGGGACAAACACTGAAGCTTTCTTT
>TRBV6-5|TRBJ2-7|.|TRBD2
CASRYSGGDSYEQYF
TGTGCCAGCAGGTATAGCGGGGGGGACTCCTACGAGCAGTACTTC
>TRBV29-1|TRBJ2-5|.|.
CSVGRTEETQYF
TGCAGCGTTGGTCGGACAGAAGAGACCCAGTACTTC
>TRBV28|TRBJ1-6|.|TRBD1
CAGQGRASSPLHF
TGTGCCGGACAGGGGCGCGCCTCTTCACCCCTCCACTTT
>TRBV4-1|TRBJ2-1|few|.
CASSQDLGDNEQFF
TGCGCCAGCAGCCAAGATTTAGGGGACAATGAGCAGTTCTTC
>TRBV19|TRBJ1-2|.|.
CASSIGKGRGAGYTF
TGTGCCAGTAGTATAGGGAAGGGCCGGGGGGCCGGCTACACCTTC
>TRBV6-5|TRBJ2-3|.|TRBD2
CASSLAGGLTDTQYF
TGTGCCAGCAGCCTAGCGGGGGGCCTCACAGATACGCAGTATTTT
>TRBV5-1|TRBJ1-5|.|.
CASSLGPGSREGQPQHF
TGCGCCAGCAGCTTGGGTCCTGGTTCAAGGGAGGGTCAGCCCCAGCATTTT
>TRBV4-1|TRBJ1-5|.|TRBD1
CASSQGDRDNQPQHF
TGCGCCAGCAGCCAGGGGGACAGGGACAATCAGCCCCAGCATTTT
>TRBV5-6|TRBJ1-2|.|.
CASSWVDSRGGYTF
TGTGCCAGCAGCTGGGTGGACTCCCGGGGTGGCTACACCTTC
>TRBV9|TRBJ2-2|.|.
CASSIGLASGELFF
TGTGCCAGCAGCATTGGCTTAGCGTCCGGGGAGCTGTTTTTT
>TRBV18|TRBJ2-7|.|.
CASSPGPREQYF
TGTGCCAGCTCACCTGGGCCACGGGAGCAGTACTTC
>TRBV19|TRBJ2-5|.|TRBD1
CASSRRGQVETQYF
TGTGCCAGTAGTAGAAGGGGGCAGGTAGAGACCCAGTACTTC
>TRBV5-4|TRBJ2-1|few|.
CASSLGGGTDNEQFF
TGTGCCAGCAGCTTAGGGGGGGGAACGGACAATGAGCAGTTCTTC
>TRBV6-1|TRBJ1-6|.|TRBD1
CASSDTDRGTSPLHF
TGTGCCAGCAGTGACACCGACAGGGGCACGTCACCCCTCCACTTT
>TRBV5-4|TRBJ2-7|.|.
CASSLATSEDEQYF
TGTGCCAGCAGCTTGGCCACATCGGAGGACGAGCAGTACTTC
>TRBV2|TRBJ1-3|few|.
CASIEGSSGNTIYF
TGTGCCAGCATCGAGGGCTCCTCTGGAAACACCATATATTTT
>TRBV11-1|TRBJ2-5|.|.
CASPQESQETQYF
TGTGCCAGCCCCCAGGAATCCCAAGAGACCCAGTACTTC
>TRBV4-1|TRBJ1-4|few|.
CASSQTGGLNEKLFF
TGCGCCAGCAGCCAAACGGGGGGTCTTAATGAAAAACTGTTTTTT
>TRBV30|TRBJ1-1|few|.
CACCPWVLGLGTEAFF
TGTGCCTGTTGCCCCTGGGTGCTGGGCCTGGGCACTGAAGCTTTCTTT
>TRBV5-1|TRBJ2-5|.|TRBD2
CASSLLAGQETQYF
TGCGCCAGCAGCCTGCTAGCGGGTCAAGAGACCCAGTACTTC
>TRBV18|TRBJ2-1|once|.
CATGGLGSEQFF
TGTGCCACCGGTGGGCTCGGGAGTGAGCAGTTCTTC
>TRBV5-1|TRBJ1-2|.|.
CASSLVGGASDGYTF
TGCGCCAGCAGCTTGGTGGGAGGGGCGTCGGATGGCTACACCTTC
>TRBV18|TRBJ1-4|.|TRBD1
CASSPGTGHEKLFF
TGTGCCAGCTCCCCCGGGACAGGGCATGAAAAACTGTTTTTT